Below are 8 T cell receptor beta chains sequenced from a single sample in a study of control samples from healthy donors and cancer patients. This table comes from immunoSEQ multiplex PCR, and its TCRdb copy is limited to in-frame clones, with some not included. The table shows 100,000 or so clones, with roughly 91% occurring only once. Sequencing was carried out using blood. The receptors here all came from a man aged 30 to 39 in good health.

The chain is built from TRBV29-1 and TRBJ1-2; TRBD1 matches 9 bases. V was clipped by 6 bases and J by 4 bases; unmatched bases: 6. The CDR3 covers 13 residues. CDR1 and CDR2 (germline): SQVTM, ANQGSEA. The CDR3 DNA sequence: TGCAGCGTCGGGACAGGGCTTTTCTATGGCTACACCTTC. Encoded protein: CSVGTGLFYGYTF.

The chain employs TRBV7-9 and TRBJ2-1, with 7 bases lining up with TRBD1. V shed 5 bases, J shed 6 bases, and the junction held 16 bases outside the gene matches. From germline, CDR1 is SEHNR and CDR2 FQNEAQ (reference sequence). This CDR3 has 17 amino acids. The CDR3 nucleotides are TGTGCCAGCAGCCCCCGACAGGGCTCTGGGGCAGGCAATGAGCAGTTCTTC. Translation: CASSPRQGSGAGNEQFF.

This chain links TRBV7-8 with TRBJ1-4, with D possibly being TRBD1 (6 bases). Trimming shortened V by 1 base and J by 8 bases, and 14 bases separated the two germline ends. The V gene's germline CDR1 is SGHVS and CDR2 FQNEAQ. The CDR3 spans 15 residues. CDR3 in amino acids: CASSLVLTQGEKLFF. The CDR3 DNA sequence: TGTGCCAGCAGCTTAGTACTTACACAGGGCGAAAAACTGTTTTTT.

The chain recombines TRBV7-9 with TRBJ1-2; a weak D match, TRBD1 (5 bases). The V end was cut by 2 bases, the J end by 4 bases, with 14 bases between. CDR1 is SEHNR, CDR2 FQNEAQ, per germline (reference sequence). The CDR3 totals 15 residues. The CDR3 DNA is TGTGCCAGCAGCTTAATTGGGGGGGAGAGCTATGGCTACACCTTC. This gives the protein CASSLIGGESYGYTF.

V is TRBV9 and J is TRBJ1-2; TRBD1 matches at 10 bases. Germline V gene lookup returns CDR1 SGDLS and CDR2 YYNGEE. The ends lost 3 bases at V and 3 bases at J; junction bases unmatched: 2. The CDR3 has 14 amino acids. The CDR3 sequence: CASSAGQGDYGYTF. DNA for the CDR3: TGTGCCAGCAGCGCCGGACAGGGGGACTATGGCTACACCTTC.

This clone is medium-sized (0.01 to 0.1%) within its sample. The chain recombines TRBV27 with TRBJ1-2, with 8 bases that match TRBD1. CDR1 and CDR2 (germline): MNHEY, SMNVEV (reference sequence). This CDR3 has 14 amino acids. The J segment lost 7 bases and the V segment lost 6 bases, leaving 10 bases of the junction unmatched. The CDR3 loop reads CASRPDRGIGGYTF. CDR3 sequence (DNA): TGTGCCAGCAGACCCGACAGGGGAATAGGTGGCTACACCTTC.

The DNA of the CDR3 is TGTGCCAGCAGCTCCAGGATGGACAGCGCCACAGATACGCAGTATTTT. Translated, it gives CASSSRMDSATDTQYF. J is TRBJ2-3 and V is TRBV7-3, with D possibly matching TRBD1 (6 bases). V dropped 4 bases and J dropped 2 bases, with 16 bases sitting between them. CDR3 length: 16 amino acids. Germline CDR1 and CDR2: SGHTA and FQGTGA. Complete variable domain (other parts from reference TRBV7-3 and TRBJ2-3): GAGVSQTPSNKVTEKGKYVELRCDPISGHTALYWYRQSLGQGPEFLIYFQGTGAADDSGLPNDRFFAVRPEGSVSTLKIQRTERGDSAVYLCASSSRMDSATDTQYFGPGTRLTVL.

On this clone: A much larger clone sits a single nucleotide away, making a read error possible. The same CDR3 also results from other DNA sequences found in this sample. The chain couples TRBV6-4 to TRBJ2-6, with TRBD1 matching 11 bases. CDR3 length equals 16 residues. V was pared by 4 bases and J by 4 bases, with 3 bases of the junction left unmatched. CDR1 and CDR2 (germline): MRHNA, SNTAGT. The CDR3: CASSGDRGAGANVLTF. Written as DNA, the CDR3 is TGTGCCAGCAGTGGGGACAGGGGGGCGGGGGCCAACGTCCTGACTTTC.